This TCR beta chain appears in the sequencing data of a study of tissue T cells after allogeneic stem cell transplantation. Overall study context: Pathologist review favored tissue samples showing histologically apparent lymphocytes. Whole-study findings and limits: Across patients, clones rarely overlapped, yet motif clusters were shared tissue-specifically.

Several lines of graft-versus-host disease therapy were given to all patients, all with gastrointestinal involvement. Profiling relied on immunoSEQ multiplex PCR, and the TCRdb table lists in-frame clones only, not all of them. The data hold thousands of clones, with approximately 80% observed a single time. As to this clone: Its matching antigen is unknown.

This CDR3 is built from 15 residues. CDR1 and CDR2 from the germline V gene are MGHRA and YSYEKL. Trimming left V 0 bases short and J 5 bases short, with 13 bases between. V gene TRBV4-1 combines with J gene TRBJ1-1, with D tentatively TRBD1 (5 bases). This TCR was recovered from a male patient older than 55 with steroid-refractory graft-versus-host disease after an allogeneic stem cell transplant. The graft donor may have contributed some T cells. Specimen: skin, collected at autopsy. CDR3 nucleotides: TGCGCCAGCAGCCAAGATCTGGGGGGATGGACTGAAGCTTTCTTT. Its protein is CASSQDLGGWTEAFF.